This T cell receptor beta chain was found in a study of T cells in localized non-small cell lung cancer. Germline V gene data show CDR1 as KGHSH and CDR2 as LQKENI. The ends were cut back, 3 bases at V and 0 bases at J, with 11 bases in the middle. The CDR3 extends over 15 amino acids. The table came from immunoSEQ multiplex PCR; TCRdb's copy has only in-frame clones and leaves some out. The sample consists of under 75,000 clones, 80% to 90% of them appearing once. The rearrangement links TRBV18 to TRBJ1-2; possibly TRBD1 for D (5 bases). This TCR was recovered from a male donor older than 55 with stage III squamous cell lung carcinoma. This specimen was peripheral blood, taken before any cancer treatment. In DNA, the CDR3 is TGTGCCAGCTCACCCGGCGGGGGAGCTAACTATGGCTACACCTTC. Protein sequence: CASSPGGGANYGYTF. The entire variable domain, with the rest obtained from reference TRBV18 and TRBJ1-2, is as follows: NAGVMQNPRHLVRRRGQEARLRCSPMKGHSHVYWYRQLPEEGLKFMVYLQKENIIDESGMPKERFSAEFPKEGPSILRIQQVVRGDSAAYFCASSPGGGANYGYTFGSGTRLTVV.